This T cell receptor (beta chain) was sequenced during a study of blood T cell repertoires in COVID-19. TCRdb's copy holds only in-frame clones and misses some; the assay was immunoSEQ multiplex PCR. The sample yields around 250,000 clones, approximately 86% seen once. Germline loops: CDR1 MNHNS, CDR2 SASEGT. Trimming cost V 3 bases and J 7 bases; bases outside gene matches: 12. The CDR3 has 16 amino acids. The chain joins TRBV6-1 to TRBJ2-1; 7 positions match TRBD2. The source material was PBMCs or T cells enriched from blood (not recorded which). This TCR derives from a woman between 45 and 65 years old who had recovered from COVID-19. The CDR3 bases are TGTGCCAGCAGTGACGTTTGGCTAGCGGTGATTAATGAGCAGTTCTTC. Translation gives CASSDVWLAVINEQFF.